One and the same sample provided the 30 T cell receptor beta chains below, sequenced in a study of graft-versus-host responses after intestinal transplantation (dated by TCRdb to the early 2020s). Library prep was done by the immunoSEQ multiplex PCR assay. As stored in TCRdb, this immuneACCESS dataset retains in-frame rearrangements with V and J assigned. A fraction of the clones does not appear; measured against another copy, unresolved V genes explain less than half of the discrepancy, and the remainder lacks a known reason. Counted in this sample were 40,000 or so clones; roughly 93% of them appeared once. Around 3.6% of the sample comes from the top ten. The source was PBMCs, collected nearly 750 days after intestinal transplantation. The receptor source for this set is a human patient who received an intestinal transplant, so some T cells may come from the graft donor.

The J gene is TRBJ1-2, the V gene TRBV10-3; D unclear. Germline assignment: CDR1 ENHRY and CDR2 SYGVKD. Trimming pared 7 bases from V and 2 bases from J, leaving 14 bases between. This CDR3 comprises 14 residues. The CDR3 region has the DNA TGTGCCATCAAGATGGCAGCCGCCAACTATGGCTACACCTTC. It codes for CAIKMAAANYGYTF.

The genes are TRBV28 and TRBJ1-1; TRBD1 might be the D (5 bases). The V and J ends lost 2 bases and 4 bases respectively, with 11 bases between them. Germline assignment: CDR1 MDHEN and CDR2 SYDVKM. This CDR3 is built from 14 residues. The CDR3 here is CASSLIGGGTEAFF. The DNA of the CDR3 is TGTGCCAGCAGTTTAATCGGGGGAGGCACTGAAGCTTTCTTT.

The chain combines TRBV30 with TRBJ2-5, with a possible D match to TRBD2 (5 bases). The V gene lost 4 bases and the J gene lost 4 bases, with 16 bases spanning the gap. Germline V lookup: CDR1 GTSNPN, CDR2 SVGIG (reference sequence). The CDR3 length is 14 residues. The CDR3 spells CAWKRTGTVETQYF. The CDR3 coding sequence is TGTGCCTGGAAAAGGACTGGAACGGTAGAGACCCAGTACTTC.

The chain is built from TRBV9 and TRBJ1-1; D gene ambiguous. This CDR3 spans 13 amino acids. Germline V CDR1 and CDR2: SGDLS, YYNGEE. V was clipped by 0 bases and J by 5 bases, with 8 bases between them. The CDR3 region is CASSVGGRTEAFF. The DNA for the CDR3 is TGTGCCAGCAGCGTAGGAGGGAGGACTGAAGCTTTCTTT.

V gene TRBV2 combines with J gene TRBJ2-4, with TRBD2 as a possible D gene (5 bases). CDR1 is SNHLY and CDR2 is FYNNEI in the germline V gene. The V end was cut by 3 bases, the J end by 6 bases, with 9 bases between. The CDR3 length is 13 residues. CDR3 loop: CASSEVGRNIQYF. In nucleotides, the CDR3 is TGTGCCAGCAGTGAGGTGGGGAGAAACATTCAGTACTTC. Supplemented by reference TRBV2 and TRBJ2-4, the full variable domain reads EPEVTQTPSHQVTQMGQEVILRCVPISNHLYFYWYRQILGQKVEFLVSFYNNEISEKSEIFDDQFSVERPDGSNFTLKIRSTKLEDSAMYFCASSEVGRNIQYFGAGTRLSVL.

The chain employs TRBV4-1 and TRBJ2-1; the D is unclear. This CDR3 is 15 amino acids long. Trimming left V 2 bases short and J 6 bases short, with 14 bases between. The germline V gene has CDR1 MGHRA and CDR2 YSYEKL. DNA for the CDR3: TGCGCCAGCAGCCAACCGGCCTCTAGACCCAATGAGCAGTTCTTC. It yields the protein CASSQPASRPNEQFF.

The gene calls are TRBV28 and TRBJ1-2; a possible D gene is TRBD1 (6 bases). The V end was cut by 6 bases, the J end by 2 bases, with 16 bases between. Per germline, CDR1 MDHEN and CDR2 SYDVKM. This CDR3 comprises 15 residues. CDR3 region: CASSPTAGDNYGYTF. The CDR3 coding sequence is TGTGCCAGCAGCCCCACTGCAGGGGACAACTATGGCTACACCTTC.

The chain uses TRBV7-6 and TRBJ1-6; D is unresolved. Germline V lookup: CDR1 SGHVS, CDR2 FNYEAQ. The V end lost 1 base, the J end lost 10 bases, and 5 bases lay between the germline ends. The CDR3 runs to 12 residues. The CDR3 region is CASSLEASPLHF. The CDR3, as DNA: TGTGCCAGCAGCTTAGAGGCGTCACCCCTCCACTTT.

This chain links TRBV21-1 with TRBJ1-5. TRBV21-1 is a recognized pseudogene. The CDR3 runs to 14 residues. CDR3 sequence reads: CASSKGSFVQPQHF. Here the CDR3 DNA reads TGTGCCAGCAGCAAAGGATCCTTCGTTCAGCCCCAGCATTTT.

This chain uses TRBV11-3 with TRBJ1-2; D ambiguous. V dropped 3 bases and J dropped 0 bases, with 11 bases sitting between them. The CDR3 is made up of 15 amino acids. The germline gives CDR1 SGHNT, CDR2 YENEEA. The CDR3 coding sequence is TGTGCCAGCAGCTTTACGGAGTTAGCTAACTATGGCTACACCTTC. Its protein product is CASSFTELANYGYTF.

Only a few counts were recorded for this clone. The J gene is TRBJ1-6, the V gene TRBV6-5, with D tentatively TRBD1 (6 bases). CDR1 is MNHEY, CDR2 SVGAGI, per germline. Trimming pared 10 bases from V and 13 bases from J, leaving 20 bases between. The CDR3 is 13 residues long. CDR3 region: CATRRTANGPLHF. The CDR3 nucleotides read TGTGCCACCAGAAGGACAGCCAATGGGCCCCTCCACTTT.

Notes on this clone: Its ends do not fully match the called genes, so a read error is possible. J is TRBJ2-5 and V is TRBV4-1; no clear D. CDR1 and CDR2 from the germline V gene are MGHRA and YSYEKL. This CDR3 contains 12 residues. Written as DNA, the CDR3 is TGCGCCAGCAGCCAAGACCACGAGACCCAGTACTTC. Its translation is CASSQDHETQYF.

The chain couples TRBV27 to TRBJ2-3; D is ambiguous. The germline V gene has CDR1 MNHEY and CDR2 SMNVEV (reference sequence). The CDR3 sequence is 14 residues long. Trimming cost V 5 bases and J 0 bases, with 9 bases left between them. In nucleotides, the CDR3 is TGTGCCAGCAGTAGTGAGGAAAGCACAGATACGCAGTATTTT. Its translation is CASSSEESTDTQYF.

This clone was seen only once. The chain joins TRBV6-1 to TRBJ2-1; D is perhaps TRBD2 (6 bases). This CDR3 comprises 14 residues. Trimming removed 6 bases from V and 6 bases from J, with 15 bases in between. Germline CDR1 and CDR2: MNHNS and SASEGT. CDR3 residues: CASSQTGLINEQFF. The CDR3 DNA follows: TGTGCCAGCAGCCAAACGGGACTCATCAATGAGCAGTTCTTC.

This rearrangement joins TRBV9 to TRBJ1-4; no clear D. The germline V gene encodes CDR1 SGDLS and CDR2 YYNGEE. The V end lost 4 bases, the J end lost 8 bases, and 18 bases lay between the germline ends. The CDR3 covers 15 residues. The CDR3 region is CASSPTGGSLEKLFF. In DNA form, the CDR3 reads TGTGCCAGCAGCCCCACGGGAGGTAGCCTCGAAAAACTGTTTTTT.

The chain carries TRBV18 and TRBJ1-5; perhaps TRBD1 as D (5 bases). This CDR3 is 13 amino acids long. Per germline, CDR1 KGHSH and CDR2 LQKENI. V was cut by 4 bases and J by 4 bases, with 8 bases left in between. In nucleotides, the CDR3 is TGTGCCAGCTCACGGCAGGGAAATCAGCCCCAGCATTTT. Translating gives CASSRQGNQPQHF.

CDR3 sequence reads: CASSLGQGNTEAFF. CDR3 coding DNA: TGTGCCAGCAGCTTAGGACAGGGGAACACTGAAGCTTTCTTT. This sequence joins TRBV7-3 and TRBJ1-1, with 8 positions matching TRBD1. The ends lost 2 bases at V and 1 base at J; junction bases unmatched: 0. This CDR3 spans 14 amino acids. Germline lookup yields CDR1 SGHTA and CDR2 FQGTGA. The full variable domain, in which reference TRBV7-3 and TRBJ1-1 provide the parts outside the CDR3, is GAGVSQTPSNKVTEKGKYVELRCDPISGHTALYWYRQSLGQGPEFLIYFQGTGAADDSGLPNDRFFAVRPEGSVSTLKIQRTERGDSAVYLCASSLGQGNTEAFFGQGTRLTVV.

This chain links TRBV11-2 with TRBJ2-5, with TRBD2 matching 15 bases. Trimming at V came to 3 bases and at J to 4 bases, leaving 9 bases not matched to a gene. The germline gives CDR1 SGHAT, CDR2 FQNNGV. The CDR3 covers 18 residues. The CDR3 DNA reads TGTGCCAGCAGCTTCGGACTAGCGGGAGGGAGGGGTAGAGAGACCCAGTACTTC. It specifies CASSFGLAGGRGRETQYF.

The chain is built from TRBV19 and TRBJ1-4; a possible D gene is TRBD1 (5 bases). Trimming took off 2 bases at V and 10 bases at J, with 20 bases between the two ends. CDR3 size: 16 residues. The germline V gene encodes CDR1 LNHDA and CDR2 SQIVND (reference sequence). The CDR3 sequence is CASSITVQGPMPKLFF. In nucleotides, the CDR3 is TGTGCCAGTAGTATAACGGTGCAGGGTCCTATGCCAAAACTGTTTTTT.

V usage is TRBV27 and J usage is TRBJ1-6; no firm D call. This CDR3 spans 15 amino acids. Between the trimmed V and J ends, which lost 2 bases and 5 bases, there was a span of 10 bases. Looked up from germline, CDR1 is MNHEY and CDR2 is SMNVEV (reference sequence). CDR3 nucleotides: TGTGCCAGCAGTTTAGAAGGGTGGAATAATTCACCCCTCCACTTT. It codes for CASSLEGWNNSPLHF.

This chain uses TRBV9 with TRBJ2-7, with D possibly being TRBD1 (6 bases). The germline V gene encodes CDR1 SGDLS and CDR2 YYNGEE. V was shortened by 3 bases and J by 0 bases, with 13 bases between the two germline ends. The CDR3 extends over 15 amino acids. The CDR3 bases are TGTGCCAGCAGCGCCAATCCCAGGGGCTCCTACGAGCAGTACTTC. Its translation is CASSANPRGSYEQYF.

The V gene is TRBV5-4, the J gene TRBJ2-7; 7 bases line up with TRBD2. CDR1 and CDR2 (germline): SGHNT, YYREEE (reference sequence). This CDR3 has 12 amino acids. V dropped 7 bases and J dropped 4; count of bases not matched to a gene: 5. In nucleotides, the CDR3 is TGTGCCAGCGCAAGGGAGGGGTACGAGCAGTACTTC. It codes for CASAREGYEQYF.

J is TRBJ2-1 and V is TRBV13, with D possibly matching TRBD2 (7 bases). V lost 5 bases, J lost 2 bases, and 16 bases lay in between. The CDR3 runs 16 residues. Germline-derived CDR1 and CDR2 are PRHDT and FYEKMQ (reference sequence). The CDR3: CASSLIRGAAYNEQFF. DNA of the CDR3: TGTGCCAGCAGCCTTATACGGGGGGCCGCCTACAATGAGCAGTTCTTC.

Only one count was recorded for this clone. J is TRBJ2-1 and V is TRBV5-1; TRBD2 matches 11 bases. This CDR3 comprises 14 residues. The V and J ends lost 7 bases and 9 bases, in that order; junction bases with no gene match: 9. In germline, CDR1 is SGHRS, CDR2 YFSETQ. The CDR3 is CASAGTSGAFEQFF. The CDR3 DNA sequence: TGCGCCAGCGCTGGGACTAGCGGAGCGTTTGAGCAGTTCTTC.

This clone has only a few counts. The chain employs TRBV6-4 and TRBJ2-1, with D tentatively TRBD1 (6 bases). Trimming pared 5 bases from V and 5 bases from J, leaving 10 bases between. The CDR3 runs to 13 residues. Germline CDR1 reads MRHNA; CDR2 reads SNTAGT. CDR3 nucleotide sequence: TGTGCCAGCAGTTCCCGGGACAACAATGAGCAGTTCTTC. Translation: CASSSRDNNEQFF.

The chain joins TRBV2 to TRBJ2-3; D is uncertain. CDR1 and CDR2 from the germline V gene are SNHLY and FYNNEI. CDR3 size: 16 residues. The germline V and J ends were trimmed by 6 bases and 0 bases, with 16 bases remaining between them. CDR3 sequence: CASSWVPAASTDTQYF. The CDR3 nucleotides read TGTGCCAGCAGCTGGGTCCCAGCCGCTAGCACAGATACGCAGTATTTT.

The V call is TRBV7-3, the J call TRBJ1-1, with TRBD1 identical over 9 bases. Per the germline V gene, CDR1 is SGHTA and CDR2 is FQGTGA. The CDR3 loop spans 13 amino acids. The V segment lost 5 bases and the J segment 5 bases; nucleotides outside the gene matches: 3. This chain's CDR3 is CASSATGGTEAFF. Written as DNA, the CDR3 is TGTGCCAGCAGCGCGACAGGGGGGACTGAAGCTTTCTTT.

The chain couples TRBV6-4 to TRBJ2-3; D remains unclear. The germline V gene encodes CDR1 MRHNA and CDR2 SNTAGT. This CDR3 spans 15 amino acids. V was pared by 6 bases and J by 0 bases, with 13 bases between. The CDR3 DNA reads TGTGCCAGCAGCCCCAGGACGGCTAGCACAGATACGCAGTATTTT. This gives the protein CASSPRTASTDTQYF.

CDR3 loop: CASSLRGRRWDQFF. The CDR3 DNA reads TGTGCCAGCAGCTTGCGTGGCCGCCGCTGGGATCAGTTCTTC. The V call is TRBV5-4, the J call TRBJ2-1, with D unresolved. This CDR3 region has 14 residues. The germline V gene has CDR1 SGHNT and CDR2 YYREEE (reference sequence). Trimming stripped 1 base from V and 13 bases from J, with 18 bases between.

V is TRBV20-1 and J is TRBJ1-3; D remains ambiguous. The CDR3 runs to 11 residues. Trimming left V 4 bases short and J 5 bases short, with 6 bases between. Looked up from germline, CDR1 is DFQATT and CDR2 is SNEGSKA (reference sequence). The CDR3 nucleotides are TGCAGTGCTACTCCCAGAAACACCATATATTTT. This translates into CSATPRNTIYF.